This T cell receptor beta chain was profiled in a study of blood T cells in healthy people across ages. Findings and limits, study-wide: Naive and antigen-experienced cells could not be conclusively compared, given unsorted PBMCs.

The table lists this clonotype with a count of one. What it recognizes is unknown. Germline V gene data show CDR1 as SGHNT and CDR2 as YYREEE (reference sequence). CDR3 length equals 17 residues. V was pared by 0 bases and J by 5 bases, with 20 bases between. A sample-barcoded 5' primer and a J-beta primer mix were used in a second PCR of about 6 to 11 cycles. TCRdb processed the 5' RACE reads anew with MiXCR; each CDR3 protein has one entry. This table holds about a million distinct CDR3 sequences, just over 50% found once. J is TRBJ1-2 and V is TRBV5-4; no firm D call. The sequenced material came from blood. This receptor was identified in a woman aged 55-70 years in good health. In nucleotides, the CDR3 is TGTGCCAGCAGCTTGGAGTTGATTGGCGCTGCGTCATATGGCTACACCTTC. Its protein product is CASSLELIGAASYGYTF. The full variable domain, completed using reference TRBV5-4 and TRBJ1-2, is ETGVTQSPTHLIKTRGQQVTLRCSSQSGHNTVSWYQQALGQGPQFIFQYYREEENGRGNFPPRFSGLQFPNYSSELNVNALELDDSALYLCASSLELIGAASYGYTFGSGTRLTVV.